The source of this TCR beta chain is a study of vaccination and CD4 T cells after COVID-19. Specified treatment: approximately 11-day PBMC culture with coronavirus spike peptide pools or control peptides (ViraFEST assay). The unexposed donor provided CD4+ T cells, which were taken before the COVID-19 pandemic (2011-2018). V gave up 4 bases and J gave up 2 bases; unmatched junction bases: 6. Germline values: CDR1 SGHRS, CDR2 YFSETQ. The CDR3 runs 16 residues. Cultured CD4+ T-cell DNA underwent Oncomine TCR Beta short-read sequencing. TCRdb reprocessed the PCR reads via MiXCR and lists one record per CDR3 protein. The table includes around 8,000 distinct CDR3 sequences, about half detected once. Concerning this clonotype itself: Its antigen is unknown.

The chain recombines TRBV5-1 with TRBJ1-5; 10 bases align to TRBD1. The TCR sequence derives from a human donor in good health. Sequenced sample: CD4+ T cells from blood, cultured in vitro. The CDR3 coding sequence is TGCGCCAGCAGCCCGACAGGGGGCGAGGGCAATCAGCCCCAGCATTTT. Its translation is CASSPTGGEGNQPQHF.